This T cell receptor (beta chain) was identified in a study of spatial heterogeneity in lung cancer. Time point indicated: blood at routine non-recurrence follow-up after resection. Via MiXCR, TCRdb re-called the 5' RACE reads, giving one row per CDR3 protein. The table shows approximately 100,000 distinct CDR3 sequences, with roughly 19% occurring only once. This clonotype originated in a male donor with early-stage non-small cell lung cancer. Sample: PBMCs, taken at follow-up.

The CDR3 sequence: CASSLWADTQYF. CDR3 DNA: TGTGCCAGCAGCTTATGGGCAGATACGCAGTATTTT. V gene TRBV7-6 combines with J gene TRBJ2-3, with no clear D. The CDR3 has 12 amino acids. Germline CDR1 is SGHVS and CDR2 is FNYEAQ. V was pared by 2 bases and J by 4 bases, with 4 bases between.